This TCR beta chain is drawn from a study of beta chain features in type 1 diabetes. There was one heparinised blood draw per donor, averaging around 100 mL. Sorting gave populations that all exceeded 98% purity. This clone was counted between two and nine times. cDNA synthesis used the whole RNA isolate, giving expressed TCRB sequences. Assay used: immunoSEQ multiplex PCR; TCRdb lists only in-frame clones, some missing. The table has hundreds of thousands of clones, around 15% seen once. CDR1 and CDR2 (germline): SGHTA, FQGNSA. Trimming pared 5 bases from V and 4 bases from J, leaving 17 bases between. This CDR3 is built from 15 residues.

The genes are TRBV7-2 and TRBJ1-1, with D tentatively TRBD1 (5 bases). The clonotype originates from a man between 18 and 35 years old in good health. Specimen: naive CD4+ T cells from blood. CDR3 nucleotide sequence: TGTGCCAGCAGCCCGGGTTGGGGGAGGGGCACTGAAGCTTTCTTT. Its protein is CASSPGWGRGTEAFF.